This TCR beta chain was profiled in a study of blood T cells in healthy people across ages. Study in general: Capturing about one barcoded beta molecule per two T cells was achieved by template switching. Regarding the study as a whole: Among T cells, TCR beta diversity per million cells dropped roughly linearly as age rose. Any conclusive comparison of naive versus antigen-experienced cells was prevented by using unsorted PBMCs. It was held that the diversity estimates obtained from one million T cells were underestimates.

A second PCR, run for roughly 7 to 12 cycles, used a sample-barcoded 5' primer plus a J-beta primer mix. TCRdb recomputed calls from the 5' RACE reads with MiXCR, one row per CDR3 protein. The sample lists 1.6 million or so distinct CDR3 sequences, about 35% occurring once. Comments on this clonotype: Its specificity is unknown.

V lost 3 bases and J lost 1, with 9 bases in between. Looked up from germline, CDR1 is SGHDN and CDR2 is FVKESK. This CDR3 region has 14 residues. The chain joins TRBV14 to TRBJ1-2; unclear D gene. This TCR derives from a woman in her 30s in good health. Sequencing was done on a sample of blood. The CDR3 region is CASSHLNNNYGYTF. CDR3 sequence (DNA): TGTGCCAGCAGCCACCTCAACAATAACTATGGCTACACCTTC.